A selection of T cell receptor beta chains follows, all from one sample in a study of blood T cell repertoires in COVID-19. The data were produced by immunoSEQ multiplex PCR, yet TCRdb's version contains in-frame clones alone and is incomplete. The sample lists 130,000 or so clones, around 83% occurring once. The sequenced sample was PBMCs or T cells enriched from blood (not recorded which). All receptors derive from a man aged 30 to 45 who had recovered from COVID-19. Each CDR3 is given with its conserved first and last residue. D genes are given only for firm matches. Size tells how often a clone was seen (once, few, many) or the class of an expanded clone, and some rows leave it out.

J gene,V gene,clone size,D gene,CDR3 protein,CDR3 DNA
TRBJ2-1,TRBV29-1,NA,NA,CSGRIYNEQFF,TGCAGCGGGCGGATCTACAATGAGCAGTTCTTC
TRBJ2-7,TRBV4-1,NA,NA,CASSQLQGGKYEQYF,TGCGCCAGCAGCCAATTACAGGGGGGGAAGTACGAGCAGTACTTC
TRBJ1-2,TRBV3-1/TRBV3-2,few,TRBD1,CASSPRQGVDGYTF,TGTGCCAGCAGCCCCCGACAGGGCGTGGATGGCTACACCTTC
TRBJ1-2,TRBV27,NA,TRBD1,CASGLGQRYGYTF,TGTGCCAGCGGCCTGGGACAGAGATATGGCTACACCTTC
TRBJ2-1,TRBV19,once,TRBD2,CASSIVGTSSYNEQFF,TGTGCCAGTAGTATAGTTGGGACTAGCTCCTACAATGAGCAGTTCTTC
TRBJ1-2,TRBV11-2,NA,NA,CASSSSGGFYGYTF,TGTGCCAGCAGCTCCTCCGGGGGATTTTATGGCTACACCTTC
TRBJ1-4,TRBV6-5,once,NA,CASKAVYNEKLFF,TGTGCCAGCAAGGCGGTCTACAATGAAAAACTGTTTTTT
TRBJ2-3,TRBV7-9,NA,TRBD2,CASSALAGAVTSTDTQYF,TGTGCCAGCAGCGCACTAGCGGGGGCAGTTACTAGCACAGATACGCAGTATTTT
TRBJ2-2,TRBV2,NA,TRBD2,CASGTSGTGELFF,TGTGCCAGCGGGACTAGCGGCACCGGGGAGCTGTTTTTT
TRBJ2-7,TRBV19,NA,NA,CASSIVGGEHEQYF,TGTGCCAGTAGTATAGTGGGAGGTGAGCACGAGCAGTACTTC
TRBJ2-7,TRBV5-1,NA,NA,CASSLAVRGYEQYF,TGCGCCAGCAGCTTGGCCGTCAGGGGCTACGAGCAGTACTTC